This note documents a single TCR beta chain sequence. Its antigen is not known. These data are taken from a study of neoadjuvant anti-PD-1 for oral cavity cancer. Study-level information: Before surgery, most patients got three to four biweekly 3 mg/kg nivolumab doses.

Time point given: after neoadjuvant nivolumab, at surgical resection. Patients were newly diagnosed with stage II-IVA oral cavity squamous cell carcinoma without prior systemic or radiation treatment. Sequenced by immunoSEQ multiplex PCR; TCRdb stores in-frame clones only, minus some. The sample consists of 65,000 to 70,000 clones, 86% of them appearing once. Study results and limitations: PBMC Gini-index clonality exceeded responders' in non-responders post-nivolumab.

CDR1 is MNHEY and CDR2 is SMNVEV in the germline V gene (reference sequence). The V and J ends lost 3 bases and 4 bases, in that order; junction bases with no gene match: 8. This CDR3 has 17 amino acids. Sequenced here: PBMCs, sampled after nivolumab (anti-PD-1) treatment. The receptor was derived from a person aged 35-79 years with oral cavity squamous cell carcinoma. The gene calls are TRBV27 and TRBJ2-1, with 11 bases fitting TRBD2. The CDR3 spells CASSFRSGRGGYNEQFF. CDR3 in DNA: TGTGCCAGCAGTTTCCGTAGCGGGAGGGGGGGTTACAATGAGCAGTTCTTC.